A selection of T cell receptor beta chains follows, all from one sample in a study of OX40 agonist ivuxolimab in advanced cancers. TCRdb keeps only in-frame clones here, not all; method: immunoSEQ multiplex PCR. There are about 380 clones in the sample; roughly 60% occur only once, and around a quarter lies in the top ten. This specimen was taken in a trial of the OX40 agonist ivuxolimab. The origin of the receptors is an adult with an advanced solid tumor such as melanoma, head and neck, liver or kidney cancer. Each CDR3 is given without its conserved first and last residue.

j_gene | v_gene | CDR3aa
TRBJ2-7 | TRBV6-7 | ASSPQGSEQY
TRBJ2-4 | TRBV6-8 | ASQQSGSKNIQY
TRBJ1-5 | TRBV30 | AWNLPPQPQH
TRBJ2-1 | TRBV11-3 | ASSPTLSSEGLSSYNEQF
TRBJ1-2 | TRBV6-8 | ASRGGQGGGYT
TRBJ2-5 | TRBV6-8 | ASSQGVGRETQY
TRBJ2-3 | TRBV1 | ASTSTGVFSDTQY
TRBJ2-7 | TRBV18 | ASSPGTGGEQY
TRBJ1-2 | TRBV14 | ASSRDSSYGYT
TRBJ2-5 | TRBV11-3 | ASSSISYGTQETQY
TRBJ2-7 | TRBV23-1 | ASSLEREPYEQY
TRBJ2-5 | TRBV22-1 | ASSLPSGRRKTQY
TRBJ2-1 | TRBV10-2 | ASKGTGVNEQF
TRBJ2-2 | TRBV11-3 | ASSLDISGNTGELF
TRBJ1-2 | TRBV10-2 | ASSGGGGRLGYGYT
TRBJ2-7 | TRBV28 | ASRLPGGINEQY
TRBJ2-1 | TRBV6-8 | ASSKTGARNEQF
TRBJ1-5 | TRBV6-8 | AMGTGDPNQPQH
TRBJ2-3 | TRBV23-1 | ASSLDGASTDTQY
TRBJ2-7 | TRBV14 | ASSQDWAGGSYEQY
TRBJ2-4 | TRBV19 | ASSMRNIQY
TRBJ2-1 | TRBV19 | ASNQGGGRSKVEQF
TRBJ2-2 | TRBV6-8 | ASSYDRSPSGELF
TRBJ2-1 | TRBV29-1 | SVPQGGYNEQF
TRBJ2-1 | TRBV22-1 | ASSLSLRTGPYNEQF
TRBJ2-3 | TRBV19 | ASSPLPSSDTQY
TRBJ2-2 | TRBV11-3 | ASSSPGQGVTGELF
TRBJ2-5 | TRBV11-3 | ASALFILKETQY
TRBJ1-1 | TRBV7-5 | ASSLMGGDTEAF
TRBJ1-2 | TRBV28 | ASSEGRRFYGYT
TRBJ2-1 | TRBV14 | ASSRAGPNEQF
TRBJ1-5 | TRBV6-8 | ASSLQDSNQPQH
TRBJ1-5 | TRBV19 | ASNRQGAREPQH
TRBJ2-1 | TRBV10-1 | ASSEYSGSTYNEQF
TRBJ1-1 | TRBV28 | ASSLAGTGGTEAF
TRBJ2-5 | TRBV19 | ASASGRGFGETQY
TRBJ1-5 | TRBV29-1 | SVLDRDQPQH
TRBJ2-5 | TRBV1 | ASSQGSVGGGLQETQY
TRBJ1-5 | TRBV6-1 | ASSEGFQGNQPQH
TRBJ2-2 | TRBV11-3 | ASSFLTDNYNTGELF
TRBJ2-1 | TRBV19 | ASKKGTGGDNEQF
TRBJ2-7 | TRBV11-3 | ASSPRPGLSYEQY
TRBJ1-1 | TRBV19 | ASSIRGGRKNTEAF
TRBJ1-2 | TRBV11-3 | ASSLGAVSNYGYT
TRBJ1-2 | TRBV6-8 | ASSPGTYGYT
TRBJ2-1 | TRBV7-4 | ASSFFSGRWDEQF
TRBJ2-1 | TRBV6-8 | ASSYSSWDEQF
TRBJ2-1 | TRBV6-8 | ASKLFSSYNEQF
TRBJ2-3 | TRBV23-1 | ASSQDGGDTQY
TRBJ2-2 | TRBV23-1 | ASSQDHRTSGSRELF
TRBJ2-3 | TRBV7-1 | ASSLPRPDTQY
TRBJ2-7 | TRBV29-1 | SVAGLGSAYEQY
TRBJ2-2 | TRBV6-4 | ASTQLGTGELF